A single sample gave rise to the 7 T cell receptor beta chains below, sequenced in a study of blood T cell repertoires in COVID-19. Using immunoSEQ multiplex PCR, the repertoire was profiled, and TCRdb retains in-frame clones only, with some absent. The profile shows some 100,000 clones, 60% to 85% of them singletons. Material: peripheral blood. The receptors here all came from a human donor in a cohort sampled during active or convalescent COVID-19.

The chain couples TRBV5-1 to TRBJ2-1; the D gene is possibly TRBD2 (5 bases). V was trimmed by 4 bases and J by 1 base, leaving 15 bases between them. There are 16 residues in the CDR3. Per germline, CDR1 SGHRS and CDR2 YFSETQ. The CDR3 coding sequence is TGCGCCAGCAGCCGGAGCCTAGCTGCTTCCTACAATGAGCAGTTCTTC. This encodes CASSRSLAASYNEQFF.

The CDR3 spells CASSQGTGFNQPQHF. As DNA, the CDR3 is TGTGCCAGCAGCCAAGGGACAGGGTTCAATCAGCCCCAGCATTTT. The V gene is TRBV3-1 (or the pseudogene TRBV3-2), the J gene TRBJ1-5, with 8 bases that match TRBD1. CDR1 and CDR2 from the germline V gene are LGHDT and YNNKEL (reference sequence). The CDR3 consists of 15 residues. With 1 base clipped from V and 3 bases from J, the junction kept 2 bases outside the gene matches.

The rearrangement links TRBV25-1 to TRBJ1-6; TRBD1 matches 7 bases. J lost 11 bases, V lost 6 bases, and 16 bases had no gene match. In germline, CDR1 is MGHDK, CDR2 SYGVNS. The CDR3 extends over 16 amino acids. CDR3 in amino acids: CASSDRRGPGGAPLHF. CDR3 nucleotide sequence: TGTGCCAGCAGCGACCGGAGGGGGCCGGGGGGGGCACCCCTCCACTTT.

The chain uses TRBV20-1 and TRBJ2-5; D is ambiguous. Germline loops: CDR1 DFQATT, CDR2 SNEGSKA (reference sequence). The V gene lost 1 base and the J gene lost 4 bases, with 4 bases spanning the gap. This CDR3 is built from 11 residues. The CDR3 DNA reads as TGCAGTGCTAGAGTGAGAGAGACCCAGTACTTC. It is translated as CSARVRETQYF.

The V call is TRBV7-8, the J call TRBJ2-7; a weak D match, TRBD1 (5 bases). The CDR3 sequence is 15 residues long. Germline CDR1 SGHVS, CDR2 FQNEAQ. V lost 5 bases to trimming and J lost 4 bases, with 18 bases between them. CDR3 coding DNA: TGTGCCAGCAGCCCGATACAGGACCCCGTATACGAGCAGTACTTC. Residues: CASSPIQDPVYEQYF.

As DNA, the CDR3 is TGTGCCACCAGCAGAGATTTTATCGGGACAGGCCTTTGGGGCACTGAAGCTTTCTTT. Protein: CATSRDFIGTGLWGTEAFF. This rearrangement joins TRBV15 to TRBJ1-1, with TRBD1 identical over 8 bases. This CDR3 spans 19 amino acids. The germline V gene has CDR1 LNHNV and CDR2 YYDKDF (reference sequence). J gave up 4 bases and V 0 bases, and 16 bases lay outside the gene matches.

V usage is TRBV6-2 or TRBV6-3 and J usage is TRBJ1-4; 7 nucleotides match TRBD1. The CDR3 covers 14 residues. The germline V gene has CDR1 MNHEY and CDR2 SVGEGT. V was clipped by 1 base and J by 7 bases; unmatched bases: 3. Written as DNA, the CDR3 is TGTGCCAGCAGTTACTACAGGGGAAGTGAAAAACTGTTTTTT. As protein: CASSYYRGSEKLFF.